Sequencing of this T cell receptor beta chain was carried out in a study of human T cells and chemical hapten exposure. About the study: Per-sample TCR yields varied mainly from small pooled library volume differences.

Time point reported: healthy volunteer bleed at 2 weeks. Unfractionated whole blood was the source of the extracted total RNA. The library attached unique molecular identifiers to individual cDNA molecules. MiXCR was run by TCRdb on the RACE reads, yielding one entry per CDR3 protein. The sample holds about 130,000 distinct CDR3 sequences, around 8.2% seen once. Findings and limits, study-wide: TCRs at high frequency, those above 1 in 1000, did not change with DPC sensitization.

This clonotype showed up many times. Its antigen is undetermined. CDR1 is DFQATT and CDR2 is SNEGSKA in the germline V gene (reference sequence). V was clipped by 7 bases and J by 1 base; unmatched bases: 21. This CDR3 spans 19 amino acids. The chain links TRBV20-1 to TRBJ2-5, with 10 bases fitting TRBD1. Source material: whole blood. The TCR originated in a male donor in good health. Some clones in this sample may be carry-over from other donors' samples. The CDR3, as DNA: TGCAGTGTCAGACGGGTACCGGGACAGGGGAACGCAATCCAAGAGACCCAGTACTTC. It is translated as CSVRRVPGQGNAIQETQYF.